This TCR beta chain came from a study of response to subunit inactivated influenza vaccine. Findings of the study overall: That few new T cells are recruited by each seasonal influenza vaccination was the authors' suggestion.

One entry per CDR3 protein results from TCRdb running MiXCR on the RT-PCR reads. This table has 650,000 to 800,000 distinct CDR3 sequences, about 14% appearing once. On this clonotype: The target antigen is unknown.

With V trimmed by 4 bases and J by 3 bases, 5 bases remained unmatched. The length of the CDR3 is 13 residues. Germline-derived CDR1 and CDR2 are DFQATT and SNEGSKA (reference sequence). The sequence was obtained from a man over 45 who received an inactivated influenza vaccine. Sequencing was performed on PBMCs from blood, taken 14 to 15 days before vaccination. The chain recombines TRBV20-1 with TRBJ2-7, with 8 bases matching TRBD2. The CDR3 DNA follows: TGCAGTGCTACCAGCGGGAGTCTCTACGAGCAGTACTTC. It specifies CSATSGSLYEQYF.